The clone carrying this T cell receptor beta chain was seen only a few times. Its antigen is unidentified. 5'-RACE, quantitative and with molecular barcodes, yielded the TCR beta libraries. A single record per CDR3 protein comes from TCRdb applying MiXCR to the 5' RACE reads. Of 200,000 or so distinct CDR3 sequences in the sample, 10% to 15% were seen once. The data belong to a study of CD8 T cells in ankylosing spondylitis. Study conclusions and caveats: In reactive arthritis synovial fluid and blood, some motif variants had been reported before. A TCR beta motif of several highly homologous variants seemed to mark ankylosing spondylitis blood.

Trimming left V 0 bases short and J 8 bases short, with 17 bases between. The germline V gene encodes CDR1 MNHEY and CDR2 SVGAGI. The length of the CDR3 is 16 residues. Sequenced input: blood, either unsorted or a sorted T cell fraction (not recorded which). J is TRBJ2-1 and V is TRBV6-5; no firm D call. The receptor's source is a female donor with ankylosing spondylitis or in good health (not recorded which). CDR3 DNA: TGTGCCAGCAGTTACTCGAACCCCCTGGTTGTCGATGAGCAGTTCTTC. It is translated as CASSYSNPLVVDEQFF.